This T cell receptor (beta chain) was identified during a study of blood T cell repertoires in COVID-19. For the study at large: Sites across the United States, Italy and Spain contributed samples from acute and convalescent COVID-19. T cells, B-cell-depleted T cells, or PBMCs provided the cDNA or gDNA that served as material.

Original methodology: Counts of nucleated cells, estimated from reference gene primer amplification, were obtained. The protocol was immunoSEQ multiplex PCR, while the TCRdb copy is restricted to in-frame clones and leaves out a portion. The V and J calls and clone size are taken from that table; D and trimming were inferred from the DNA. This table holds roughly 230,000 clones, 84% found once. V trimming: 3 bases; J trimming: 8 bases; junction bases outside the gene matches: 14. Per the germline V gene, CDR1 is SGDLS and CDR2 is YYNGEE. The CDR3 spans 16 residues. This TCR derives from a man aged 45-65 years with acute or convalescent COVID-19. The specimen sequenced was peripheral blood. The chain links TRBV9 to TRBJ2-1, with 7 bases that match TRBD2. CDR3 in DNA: TGTGCCAGCAGCGCCAACCGTGGCGGGAGAGGCTATGAGCAGTTCTTC. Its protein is CASSANRGGRGYEQFF.